The clone carrying this T cell receptor (beta chain) was counted only a few times. What it binds is unknown. V trimming: 6 bases; J trimming: 4 bases; junction bases outside the gene matches: 7. CDR1 DFQATT and CDR2 SNEGSKA come from the germline V gene (reference sequence). This CDR3 region has 13 residues. With a J-beta primer mix and a sample-barcoded 5' primer, a second PCR ran about 7 to 11 cycles. TCRdb re-called the 5' RACE reads with MiXCR, one entry per CDR3 protein. The sample includes under 2 million distinct CDR3 sequences, around 35% of them seen just once. This sample is part of a study of blood T cells in healthy people across ages. Study-wide results and limits: Compared with aged donors, long-lived donors showed fewer expanded clones, suggesting selection. With age, beta diversity per million T cells declined roughly linearly, significantly by approximately 41. There was no known CMV status for donors, so expanded clonotype changes were possibly confounded.

The source material was blood. The J gene is TRBJ2-7, the V gene TRBV20-1, with 9 bases fitting TRBD2. This receptor was taken from a woman aged 25 to 39 in good health. The CDR3 sequence is CSAFSSGTYEQYF. Written as DNA, the CDR3 is TGCAGTGCGTTTTCTAGCGGGACTTACGAGCAGTACTTC.